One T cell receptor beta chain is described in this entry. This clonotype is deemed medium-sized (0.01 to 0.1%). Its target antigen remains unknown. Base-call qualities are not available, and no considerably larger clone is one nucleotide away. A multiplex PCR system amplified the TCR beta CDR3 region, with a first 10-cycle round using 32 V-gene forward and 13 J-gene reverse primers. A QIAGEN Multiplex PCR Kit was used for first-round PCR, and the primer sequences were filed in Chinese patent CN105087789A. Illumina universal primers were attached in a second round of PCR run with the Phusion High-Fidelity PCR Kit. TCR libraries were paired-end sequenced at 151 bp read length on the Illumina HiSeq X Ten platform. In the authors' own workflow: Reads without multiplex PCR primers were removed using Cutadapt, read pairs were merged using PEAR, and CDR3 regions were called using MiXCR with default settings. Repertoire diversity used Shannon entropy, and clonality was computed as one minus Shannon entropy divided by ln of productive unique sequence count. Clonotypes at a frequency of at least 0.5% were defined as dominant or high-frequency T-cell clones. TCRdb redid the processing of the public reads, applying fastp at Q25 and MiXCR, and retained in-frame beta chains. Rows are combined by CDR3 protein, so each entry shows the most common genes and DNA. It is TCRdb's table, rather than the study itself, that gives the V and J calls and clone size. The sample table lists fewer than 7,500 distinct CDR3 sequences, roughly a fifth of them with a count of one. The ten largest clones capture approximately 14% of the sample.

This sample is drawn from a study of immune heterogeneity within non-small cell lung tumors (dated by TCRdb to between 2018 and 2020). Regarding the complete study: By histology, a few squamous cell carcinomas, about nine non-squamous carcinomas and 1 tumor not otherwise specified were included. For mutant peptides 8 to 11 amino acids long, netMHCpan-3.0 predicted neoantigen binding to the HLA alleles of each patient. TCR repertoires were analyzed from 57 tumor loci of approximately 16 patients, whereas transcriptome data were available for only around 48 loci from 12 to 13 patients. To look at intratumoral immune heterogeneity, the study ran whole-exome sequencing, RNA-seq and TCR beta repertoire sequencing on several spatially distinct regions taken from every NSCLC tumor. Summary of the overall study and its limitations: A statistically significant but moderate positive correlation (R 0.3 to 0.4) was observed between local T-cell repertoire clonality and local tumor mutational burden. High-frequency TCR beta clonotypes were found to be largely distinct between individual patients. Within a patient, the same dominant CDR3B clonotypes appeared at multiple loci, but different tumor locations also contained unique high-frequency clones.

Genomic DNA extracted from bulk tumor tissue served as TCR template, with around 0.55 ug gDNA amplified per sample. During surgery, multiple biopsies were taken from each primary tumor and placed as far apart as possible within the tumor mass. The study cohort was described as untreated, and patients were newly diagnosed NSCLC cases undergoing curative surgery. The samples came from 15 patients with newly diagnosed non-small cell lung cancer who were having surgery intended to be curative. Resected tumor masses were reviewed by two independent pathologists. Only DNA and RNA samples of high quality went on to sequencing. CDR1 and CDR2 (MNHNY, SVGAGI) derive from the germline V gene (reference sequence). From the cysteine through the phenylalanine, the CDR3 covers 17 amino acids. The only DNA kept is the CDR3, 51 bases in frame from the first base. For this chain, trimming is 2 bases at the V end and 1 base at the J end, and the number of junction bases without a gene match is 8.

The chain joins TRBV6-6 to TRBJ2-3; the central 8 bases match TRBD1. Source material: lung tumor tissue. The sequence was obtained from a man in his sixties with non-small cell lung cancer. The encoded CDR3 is CASSYLWDRYRTDTQYF. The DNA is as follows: TGTGCCAGCAGTTACCTCTGGGACAGGTATCGCACAGATACGCAGTATTTT.